This note documents a single T cell receptor (beta chain) sequence. Its antigen is as yet unknown. This sample is drawn from a study of PD-L1 blockade in urothelial cancer. In each PCR, synthetic TCR analog templates were spiked in. Some clones are missing from TCRdb's copy, which holds only in-frame ones; the method was immunoSEQ multiplex PCR. The sample holds tens of thousands of clones, around 77% seen once. Germline V gives CDR1 LNHNV, CDR2 YYDKDF (reference sequence). This CDR3 region has 15 residues. V gave up 3 bases and J gave up 2 bases; unmatched junction bases: 2. Study observations and caveats: Durable-benefit patients had greater expansion of tumor-associated blood clones at 3 weeks.

The source is a man in his 70s with urothelial cancer. Sample: PBMCs, taken around atezolizumab (anti-PD-L1) treatment. V usage is TRBV15 and J usage is TRBJ1-4; 8 bases align to TRBD1. The CDR3 loop is CATSSGQGTNEKLFF. DNA for the CDR3: TGTGCCACCAGCAGCGGACAGGGCACTAATGAAAAACTGTTTTTT.